Below, 5 T cell receptor beta chains from the same sample are listed, as sequenced in a study of CD8 T cells in ankylosing spondylitis. TCRdb re-derived calls from the 5' RACE reads in MiXCR, one entry per CDR3 protein. The sample gives around 890,000 distinct CDR3 sequences, over 9.5% of which show up once; roughly 0.51% is in the top ten. Study conclusions and caveats: There was a TCR beta motif, made of eight highly homologous variants, that appeared characteristic of ankylosing spondylitis blood.

These receptors lack a known antigen. The specimen sequenced was blood, either unsorted or a sorted T cell fraction (not recorded which). Receptors were obtained from a male donor with ankylosing spondylitis.

V gene TRBV20-1 combines with J gene TRBJ1-2; D uncertain. This CDR3 comprises 13 residues. Germline CDR1 DFQATT, CDR2 SNEGSKA (reference sequence). Between the trimmed V and J ends, which lost 3 bases and 4 bases, there was a span of 12 bases. The DNA for the CDR3 is TGCAGTGCTAGTGGCAGGACCCCCTATGGCTACACCTTC. As protein: CSASGRTPYGYTF.

This clonotype was recorded many times. J is TRBJ2-1 and V is TRBV5-1, with unresolved D. The V gene's germline CDR1 is SGHRS and CDR2 YFSETQ. V shed 0 bases and J shed 3 bases, with 7 bases lying between them. The CDR3 runs 14 residues. This CDR3 is CASSLEPNYNEQFF. In DNA form, the CDR3 reads TGCGCCAGCAGCTTGGAGCCCAACTACAATGAGCAGTTCTTC.

This chain links TRBV5-1 with TRBJ2-7; no clear D. The CDR3 is 11 amino acids. CDR1 SGHRS and CDR2 YFSETQ come from the germline V gene. The V and J ends lost 1 base and 8 bases respectively, with 7 bases between them. The CDR3 is CASSLNDQQYF. Written as DNA, the CDR3 is TGCGCCAGCAGCTTGAATGACCAGCAGTACTTC.

In its sample, this clonotype was seen a few times. This chain connects TRBV3-1 to TRBJ1-5; TRBD1 matches 8 bases. The ends lost 4 bases at V and 5 bases at J; junction bases unmatched: 4. The CDR3 extends over 14 amino acids. The germline gives CDR1 LGHDT, CDR2 YNNKEL (reference sequence). For the CDR3, the DNA is TGTGCCAGCAGCCCACAACAGGGGGATCAGCCCCAGCATTTT. Its protein product is CASSPQQGDQPQHF.

The chain couples TRBV7-9 to TRBJ2-1; D possibly uses TRBD1 or TRBD2 (5 bases each). Trimming cost V 4 bases and J 0 bases, with 16 bases left between them. The CDR3 consists of 17 residues. CDR1 is SEHNR and CDR2 is FQNEAQ in the germline V gene (reference sequence). The CDR3, as DNA: TGTGCCAGCAGCTCTATCTCCGGGGCGATCTCCTACAATGAGCAGTTCTTC. Translated: CASSSISGAISYNEQFF.